A selection of T cell receptor beta chains follows, all from one sample in a study of T-cell memory formation after mild COVID-19. A single record per CDR3 protein comes from TCRdb applying MiXCR to the 5' RACE reads. Of around 340,000 distinct CDR3 sequences in the sample, roughly 13% were seen once. Sequencing was done on a sample of PBMCs or a T cell subset sorted from them (not recorded which). The receptors come from a man younger than 35 who had mild COVID-19 (a few samples of this study predate the infection). Cell type and time point are not known. The CDR3 runs from the conserved cysteine through the conserved F or W. The order of the fields is D gene, J gene, V gene, CDR3 protein. The D gene is left open where the match is weak.

.	TRBJ2-7	TRBV29-1	CSVERLPPGQKILYEQYF
.	TRBJ2-5	TRBV9	CASSVLWGETQYF
TRBD1	TRBJ2-1	TRBV18	CASSPPIGQGHNEQFF
.	TRBJ1-3	TRBV7-9	CASSFSTKGNTIYF
.	TRBJ2-1	TRBV10-2	CASSEDNEQFF
TRBD2	TRBJ2-7	TRBV25-1	CASSDPSGAYEQYF
.	TRBJ1-5	TRBV2	CAGKGDTNQPQHF
.	TRBJ2-6	TRBV7-8	CASSLHGSGANVLTF
.	TRBJ2-7	TRBV15	CATSRDRYEQYF
.	TRBJ2-5	TRBV3-2	CASSDRQGPYQETQYF